A single sample gave rise to the 22 T cell receptor beta chains below, sequenced in a study of T cell repertoires in ileal Crohn's disease. The method was immunoSEQ multiplex PCR; TCRdb's version includes in-frame clones alone and lacks a portion of them. This table has approximately 13,000 clones, nearly 80% appearing once. Sequences were obtained from ileal tissue. These receptors all come from an adult with Crohn's disease.

The count of this clone is one. The V and J genes are TRBV18 and TRBJ1-1; 9 nucleotides agree with TRBD1. J lost 0 bases, V lost 6 bases, and 5 bases had no gene match. Germline CDR1 KGHSH, CDR2 LQKENI. There are 15 residues in the CDR3. CDR3 nucleotide sequence: TGTGCCAGCTCCGCGGGACAGGGCATGAACACTGAAGCTTTCTTT. It yields the protein CASSAGQGMNTEAFF.

This clone was picked up a small number of times. The chain couples TRBV6-1 to TRBJ1-1; tentative D call: TRBD1 (6 bases). The CDR3 extends over 14 amino acids. Per germline, CDR1 MNHNS and CDR2 SASEGT. The ends were cut back, 3 bases at V and 4 bases at J, with 12 bases in the middle. Written as DNA, the CDR3 is TGTGCCAGCAGTGATGACAGGACATCCACTGAAGCTTTCTTT. Its translation is CASSDDRTSTEAFF.

The CDR3 reads CASSAQRFAQPQHF. The CDR3, as DNA: TGTGCCAGTAGTGCACAGCGGTTCGCTCAGCCCCAGCATTTT. The chain recombines TRBV19 with TRBJ1-5; the D is unclear. This CDR3 is built from 14 residues. V was pared by 5 bases and J by 6 bases, with 14 bases between. The germline CDR1 and CDR2 sequences are LNHDA and SQIVND (reference sequence).

The chain employs TRBV28 and TRBJ1-5; possible D gene TRBD1, 5 bases. The CDR3 sequence is 14 residues long. CDR1 is MDHEN and CDR2 is SYDVKM in the germline V gene. Deletions cut 2 bases from V and 7 bases from J, with 12 bases between. The CDR3 bases are TGTGCCAGCAGTTTAGGGGCCAGTGTACAGCCCCAGCATTTT. Translating gives CASSLGASVQPQHF.

The chain uses TRBV9 and TRBJ2-7; 10 bases agree with TRBD1. With V trimmed by 4 bases and J by 5 bases, 9 bases remained unmatched. Looked up from germline, CDR1 is SGDLS and CDR2 is YYNGEE. The CDR3 has 15 amino acids. The chain's CDR3 is CASSFLGTGVNEQYF. CDR3 DNA: TGTGCCAGCAGCTTCCTCGGGACAGGGGTCAACGAGCAGTACTTC.

The chain uses TRBV4-3 and TRBJ2-5; TRBD1 matches 9 bases. The end of the DNA aligns better with TRBJ2-7, so the J call may be wrong. CDR1 and CDR2 (germline): LGHNA, YSLEER. This CDR3 region has 17 residues. CDR3 DNA: TGCGCCAGCAGCCAAGACTTGGACAGGGGAATTACCTACGAGCAGTACTTC. Its translation is CASSQDLDRGITYEQYF.

The rearrangement uses TRBV29-1 and TRBJ2-7; TRBD1 might be the D (6 bases). This CDR3 has 17 amino acids. The V end lost 6 bases, the J end lost 3 bases, and 27 bases lay between the germline ends. CDR1 and CDR2 (germline): SQVTM, ANQGSEA. The CDR3 DNA is TGCAGCGTCATAAGGGTGGGGACACTTTACAGGCACTACGAGCAGTACTTC. This sequence encodes CSVIRVGTLYRHYEQYF.

The chain has TRBV30 and TRBJ2-5; 9 bases fit TRBD1. Trimming removed 5 bases from V and 2 bases from J; junction bases left unmatched: 3. The germline CDR1 and CDR2 sequences are GTSNPN and SVGIG (reference sequence). There are 13 residues in the CDR3. CDR3 amino acids: CAWGTGRQETQYF. CDR3 DNA sequence: TGTGCCTGGGGGACAGGGAGGCAAGAGACCCAGTACTTC.

The V gene is TRBV15, the J gene TRBJ1-3; 8 positions agree with TRBD1. The V gene's germline CDR1 is LNHNV and CDR2 YYDKDF (reference sequence). V was pared by 1 base and J by 4 bases, with 3 bases of the junction left unmatched. The CDR3 consists of 15 residues. The CDR3 region is CATSRGTGNGNTIYF. The CDR3 DNA is TGTGCCACCAGCAGAGGGACAGGGAACGGAAACACCATATATTTT.

The table lists this clone with a few counts. This CDR3 is CASSLASGAPYEQYF. The CDR3, as DNA: TGTGCCAGCAGCTTAGCTAGCGGGGCCCCCTACGAGCAGTACTTC. The rearrangement uses TRBV11-2 and TRBJ2-7; the match to TRBD2 covers 9 bases. Trimming at V came to 1 base and at J to 2 bases, leaving 3 bases not matched to a gene. The CDR3 consists of 15 residues. Germline V CDR1 and CDR2: SGHAT, FQNNGV.

CDR3 sequence (DNA): TGTGCCAGCAGCTTTACAGGGGTGCGAGACAATGAGCAGTTCTTC. Translation gives CASSFTGVRDNEQFF. The chain links TRBV5-4 to TRBJ2-1, with 7 bases matching TRBD1. Germline lookup yields CDR1 SGHNT and CDR2 YYREEE (reference sequence). The CDR3 contains 15 residues. The V gene end was trimmed by 2 bases and the J gene end by 5 bases; junction bases not matched to a gene: 7.

The chain combines TRBV18 with TRBJ1-4, with D possibly matching TRBD1 (6 bases). The CDR3 totals 17 residues. Germline-derived CDR1 and CDR2 are KGHSH and LQKENI. The V end was cut by 3 bases, the J end by 0 bases, with 14 bases between. The CDR3 DNA is TGTGCCAGCTCACCGGTTCGACAGGCAGCAACTAATGAAAAACTGTTTTTT. This codes for CASSPVRQAATNEKLFF.

The CDR3: CASSLRGLPTYEQYF. CDR3 DNA: TGTGCCAGCAGCTTAAGGGGACTACCGACCTACGAGCAGTACTTC. The V and J genes are TRBV11-2 and TRBJ2-7, with 7 bases lining up with TRBD2. There are 15 residues in the CDR3. Germline values: CDR1 SGHAT, CDR2 FQNNGV. After removal of 2 bases from V and 2 bases from J, the junction contained 6 bases not matched to a gene.

V and J are TRBV18 and TRBJ2-5, with 8 bases lining up with TRBD1. Losses at the gene ends were 3 bases for V and 5 bases for J; bases not matched to a gene: 5. Germline assignment: CDR1 KGHSH and CDR2 LQKENI. The CDR3 covers 14 residues. The CDR3, as DNA: TGTGCCAGCTCACCCAACAGGGGGAAGGAGACCCAGTACTTC. Encoded protein: CASSPNRGKETQYF.

The V call is TRBV27, the J call TRBJ2-1, with a weak D call TRBD2 (7 bases). This CDR3 contains 18 residues. V was pared by 4 bases and J by 2 bases, with 21 bases between. The germline V gene has CDR1 MNHEY and CDR2 SMNVEV (reference sequence). CDR3 protein: CASSSLGGGEGTYNEQFF. Here the CDR3 DNA reads TGTGCCAGCAGTTCCCTTGGGGGGGGCGAAGGGACCTACAATGAGCAGTTCTTC.

The V gene is TRBV7-8, the J gene TRBJ1-5; 9 bases are shared with TRBD1. Germline-derived CDR1 and CDR2 are SGHVS and FQNEAQ. The CDR3 sequence is 16 residues long. V dropped 5 bases and J dropped 5; count of bases not matched to a gene: 10. CDR3 in DNA: TGTGCCAGCAGCCATACCGGCGGACAGGGGCATCAGCCCCAGCATTTT. It encodes CASSHTGGQGHQPQHF.

This clone has just a few counts. V usage is TRBV20-1 and J usage is TRBJ1-1, with a weak D call TRBD1 (6 bases). Germline V gives CDR1 DFQATT, CDR2 SNEGSKA (reference sequence). The length of the CDR3 is 11 residues. The CDR3 protein is CSVKPTGQAFF. The DNA for the CDR3 is TGCAGCGTGAAACCGACAGGCCAAGCTTTCTTT.

This rearrangement joins TRBV11-3 to TRBJ2-5, with 8 positions matching TRBD1. Germline assignment: CDR1 SGHNT and CDR2 YENEEA. The V and J ends lost 3 bases and 5 bases, in that order; junction bases with no gene match: 5. The CDR3 totals 14 residues. Here the CDR3 DNA reads TGTGCCAGCAGCTTGACAGGGGTGGGGGAGACCCAGTACTTC. Protein sequence: CASSLTGVGETQYF.

This chain joins TRBV4-1 and TRBJ2-1; 8 positions agree with TRBD1. J was trimmed by 3 bases and V by 2 bases; bases with no gene match: 3. The germline V gene encodes CDR1 MGHRA and CDR2 YSYEKL. The length of the CDR3 is 15 residues. The CDR3: CASSQSTGDYNEQFF. CDR3 DNA: TGCGCCAGCAGCCAATCGACAGGGGACTACAATGAGCAGTTCTTC.

The rearrangement joins TRBV18 to TRBJ2-7, with TRBD2 matching 8 bases. In germline, CDR1 is KGHSH, CDR2 LQKENI. The CDR3 covers 16 residues. The V gene end was trimmed by 5 bases and the J gene end by 1 base; junction bases not matched to a gene: 10. CDR3 sequence: CASSMTGTRFSYEQYF. CDR3 nucleotides: TGTGCCAGCTCAATGACCGGGACTAGATTTTCCTACGAGCAGTACTTC.

V and J are TRBV28 and TRBJ1-1; possibly TRBD1 for D (5 bases). V shed 3 bases and J shed 0 bases, with 14 bases lying between them. The CDR3 covers 16 residues. Germline V lookup: CDR1 MDHEN, CDR2 SYDVKM. The chain's CDR3 is CASSFPQGGVNTEAFF. CDR3 bases: TGTGCCAGCAGTTTTCCCCAGGGAGGGGTGAACACTGAAGCTTTCTTT.

This chain connects TRBV5-6 to TRBJ2-1, with 11 bases matching TRBD1. The CDR3 runs 15 residues. Germline CDR1 reads SGHDT; CDR2 reads YYEEEE. The V segment lost 2 bases and the J segment 7 bases; nucleotides outside the gene matches: 5. CDR3 residues: CASSFRTGGYNEQFF. In DNA, the CDR3 is TGTGCCAGCAGCTTCAGGACAGGGGGCTATAATGAGCAGTTCTTC.